This T cell receptor beta chain was retrieved from a study of blood T cells in healthy people across ages. Regarding the study as a whole: Diversity was higher, and naive CD4+ cells more numerous, in long-lived donors than in aged donors. PBMC samples, being unsorted, prevented any conclusive comparison of naive and antigen-experienced cells.

The CDR3 spans 15 residues. Germline V gene sequence: CDR1 MNHEY, CDR2 SVGEGT. Germline trimming cut 0 bases from V and 5 bases from J; bases unmatched to any gene: 4. Caucasian, healthy and from Russia, the donors were aged between about 6 and 90. This clonotype came up a few times. Its antigen is not identified. PCR was performed a second time for 7 to 11 cycles using a sample-barcoded 5' primer and a J-beta primer mix. TCRdb redid the calling of the 5' RACE reads with MiXCR, one entry per CDR3 protein. The data hold under 950,000 distinct CDR3 sequences, with 20% to 25% observed a single time. This chain connects TRBV6-2 or TRBV6-3 to TRBJ2-5; 9 bases fit TRBD2. The sequenced material came from blood. This receptor was taken from a man in his sixties or seventies in good health. CDR3 in amino acids: CASSYSGGGAETQYF. The CDR3 nucleotides read TGTGCCAGCAGTTACTCCGGCGGGGGGGCTGAGACCCAGTACTTC.